These 13 T cell receptor beta chains came from one sample sequenced in a study of a mutant IDH1 vaccine in newly diagnosed glioma. The antigens for these receptors are not known. Sample time point: week 35, safety follow-up. Each dose of the vaccine consisted of 300 ug of mutant IDH1 20-mer peptide, with topical imiquimod. Sequencing used immunoSEQ multiplex PCR; TCRdb keeps in-frame clones, though not all of them. This table has roughly 60,000 clones, approximately 80% appearing once. Here the sequenced sample was PBMCs, taken from a glioma patient whose treatment included an IDH1 peptide vaccine. These receptors all stem from a man aged 35 to 55 with glioma.

This clone occurred once. The genes are TRBV5-1 and TRBJ2-5; possible D gene TRBD2, 6 bases. Germline V gives CDR1 SGHRS, CDR2 YFSETQ. This CDR3 region has 16 residues. Trimming removed 4 bases at V and 0 bases at J, with 16 bases between. The CDR3 reads CASSAGLGSYQETQYF. The DNA for the CDR3 is TGCGCCAGCAGCGCGGGACTGGGGTCGTACCAAGAGACCCAGTACTTC. Full variable domain (remainder filled in from reference TRBV5-1 and TRBJ2-5): KAGVTQTPRYLIKTRGQQVTLSCSPISGHRSVSWYQQTPGQGLQFLFEYFSETQRNKGNFPGRFSGRQFSNSRSEMNVSTLELGDSALYLCASSAGLGSYQETQYFGPGTRLLVL.

This chain joins TRBV4-3 and TRBJ1-1; D ambiguous. There are 15 residues in the CDR3. The ends were cut back, 1 base at V and 5 bases at J, with 14 bases in the middle. CDR1 and CDR2 from the germline V gene are LGHNA and YSLEER. CDR3 sequence reads: CASSQVGMGWTEAFF. The DNA of the CDR3 is TGCGCCAGCAGCCAAGTAGGGATGGGATGGACTGAAGCTTTCTTT.

The chain uses TRBV5-4 and TRBJ2-5; TRBD1 might be the D (7 bases). The length of the CDR3 is 14 residues. The ends were cut back, 0 bases at V and 5 bases at J, with 11 bases in the middle. The germline gives CDR1 SGHNT, CDR2 YYREEE (reference sequence). CDR3: CASSLDPGGETQYF. DNA for the CDR3: TGTGCCAGCAGCTTGGACCCAGGGGGGGAGACCCAGTACTTC.

This clone was seen only once. The chain couples TRBV6-5 to TRBJ1-2; 10 bases match TRBD1. CDR1 MNHEY and CDR2 SVGAGI come from the germline V gene. The junction had 5 bases not matched to a gene; V was cut back by 6 bases and J by 1 base. The CDR3 has 15 amino acids. The DNA of the CDR3 is TGTGCCAGCAGCCCCGACAGGGGGCATAACTATGGCTACACCTTC. Protein: CASSPDRGHNYGYTF.

The gene calls are TRBV4-1 and TRBJ1-1; D gene ambiguous. Germline V gene lookup returns CDR1 MGHRA and CDR2 YSYEKL. CDR3 length: 13 residues. V lost 0 bases to trimming and J lost 7 bases, with 9 bases between them. The CDR3 bases are TGCGCCAGCAGCCAAGATAAGAAGAATGAAGCTTTCTTT. Translation: CASSQDKKNEAFF.

V and J are TRBV11-2 and TRBJ1-2; D is unclear. The CDR3 length is 13 residues. CDR1 and CDR2 from the germline V gene are SGHAT and FQNNGV. V was clipped by 5 bases and J by 8 bases, with 15 bases between them. In DNA, the CDR3 is TGTGCCAGCAGCGACGCCCGAAGTTGGGGCTACACCTTC. Its translation is CASSDARSWGYTF. Based on the CDR3 plus reference TRBV11-2 and TRBJ1-2, the full variable domain is EAGVAQSPRYKIIEKRQSVAFWCNPISGHATLYWYQQILGQGPKLLIQFQNNGVVDDSQLPKDRFSAERLKGVDSTLKIQPAKLEDSAVYLCASSDARSWGYTFGSGTRLTVV.

The chain uses TRBV7-2 and TRBJ2-7; D possibly corresponds to TRBD2 (7 bases). This CDR3 has 15 amino acids. Trimming left V 1 base short and J 3 bases short, with 13 bases between. The germline CDR1 and CDR2 sequences are SGHTA and FQGNSA. CDR3 sequence (DNA): TGTGCCAGCAGCTTAGAGGGCGGGGGCCACTACGAGCAGTACTTC. This encodes CASSLEGGGHYEQYF. Variable domain in full (rest from reference TRBV7-2 and TRBJ2-7): GAGVSQSPSNKVTEKGKDVELRCDPISGHTALYWYRQSLGQGLEFLIYFQGNSAPDKSGLPSDRFSAERTGGSVSTLTIQRTQQEDSAVYLCASSLEGGGHYEQYFGPGTRLTVT.

V is TRBV27 and J is TRBJ2-7; TRBD2 aligns across 9 bases. J was trimmed by 0 bases and V by 6 bases; bases with no gene match: 3. From germline, CDR1 is MNHEY and CDR2 SMNVEV (reference sequence). This CDR3 has 14 amino acids. The DNA for the CDR3 is TGTGCCAGCAGGAAGCGGGAGGCCTCCTACGAGCAGTACTTC. As protein: CASRKREASYEQYF.

In this sample, this clone turned up once. This chain connects TRBV5-1 to TRBJ2-1, with TRBD2 matching over 10 bases. Trimming removed 4 bases from V and 8 bases from J; junction bases left unmatched: 15. Germline values: CDR1 SGHRS, CDR2 YFSETQ. The CDR3 runs 17 residues. The DNA for the CDR3 is TGCGCCAGCAGCCTAAATATAGCGGGAGGTCGGGCTGATGAGCAGTTCTTC. Encoded protein: CASSLNIAGGRADEQFF.

This clone was counted once. The chain uses TRBV28 and TRBJ2-4, with 8 bases that match TRBD1. Germline CDR1 reads MDHEN; CDR2 reads SYDVKM. This CDR3 spans 15 amino acids. V lost 7 bases, J lost 8 bases, and 13 bases stayed unmatched. CDR3 residues: CASTDPGGAGDIQYF. The CDR3 region has the DNA TGTGCCAGCACCGACCCAGGGGGCGCCGGAGACATTCAGTACTTC.

By sample share, this clone is medium-sized. The chain combines TRBV19 with TRBJ1-2, with D unresolved. Germline CDR1 reads LNHDA; CDR2 reads SQIVND (reference sequence). Trimming removed 3 bases from V and 5 bases from J, with 13 bases in between. The CDR3 is made up of 14 amino acids. The CDR3 is CASSMLGLGYGYTF. The CDR3 DNA reads TGTGCCAGTAGTATGCTGGGCTTGGGGTATGGCTACACCTTC.

This clone is a singleton in its sample. The chain links TRBV27 to TRBJ2-1; TRBD2 matches 8 bases. The CDR3 sequence is 15 residues long. Germline CDR1 MNHEY, CDR2 SMNVEV (reference sequence). V was clipped by 4 bases and J by 6 bases; unmatched bases: 8. CDR3 bases: TGTGCCAGCAGTTACCGGGGGGGGCCTTTCAATGAGCAGTTCTTC. Its translation is CASSYRGGPFNEQFF.

V is TRBV28 and J is TRBJ2-1, with D tentatively TRBD1 or TRBD2 (5 bases each). CDR1 is MDHEN and CDR2 is SYDVKM in the germline V gene. This CDR3 is built from 15 residues. Trimming took 6 bases from V and 7 from J, leaving 19 bases between them. The CDR3 spells CASSARGATLNEQFF. CDR3 DNA sequence: TGTGCCAGCAGCGCTCGGGGCGCGACGCTGAATGAGCAGTTCTTC.